A selection of T cell receptor beta chains follows, all from one sample in a study of shared clonotypes between healthy human individuals. Using immunoSEQ multiplex PCR, the repertoire was profiled, and TCRdb retains in-frame clones only, with some absent. Among about a million clones, approximately 75% were seen once, and the ten largest hold 0.89%. Material: memory CD4+ T cells from PBMCs. Every receptor here comes from a man aged 18 to 35 in good health. Some clones in this sample may be carry-over from other donors' samples. Each CDR3 is given with its conserved first and last residue. A D gene is named only where the DNA matches it firmly. Where a row states a size, it is once, few, many or the class of an expanded clone; other rows omit it.

V,J,size,D,DNA,CDR3
TRBV12-5,TRBJ2-7,once,TRBD2,TGTGCTAGTGGTTTGACGACCGGGGGGGTTACCTACGAGCAGTACTTC,CASGLTTGGVTYEQYF
TRBV7-2,TRBJ1-5,NA,TRBD1,TGTGCCAGCAGCTTAGGTAGGACAGGGAATCAGCCCCAGCATTTT,CASSLGRTGNQPQHF
TRBV5-5,TRBJ2-7,NA,NA,TGTGCCAGCAGATTGGGTAGTTCCTACGAGCAGTACTTC,CASRLGSSYEQYF
TRBV2,TRBJ2-2,medium-sized,TRBD1,TGTGCCAGCAGTCTGCAGGGGGCTTATAACACCGGGGAGCTGTTTTTT,CASSLQGAYNTGELFF
TRBV2,TRBJ1-5,NA,NA,TGTGCCAGCAGTGCGGGGTCCCTGCAGCCCCAGCATTTT,CASSAGSLQPQHF
TRBV6-1,TRBJ1-2,NA,TRBD1,TGTGCCAGCATACTAGGACAGGGGGTATACTATGGCTACACCTTC,CASILGQGVYYGYTF
TRBV30,TRBJ1-5,NA,TRBD1,TGTGCCTGGAGTACAGGGGTCGGGGACAATCAGCCCCAGCATTTT,CAWSTGVGDNQPQHF
TRBV12-5,TRBJ1-2,NA,NA,TGTGCTAGTGCTAAACACGAACTCTATGGCTACACCTTC,CASAKHELYGYTF
TRBV6-5,TRBJ1-2,few,NA,TGTGCCAGCAGTTACCCAACAGCTAGCTATGGCTACACCTTC,CASSYPTASYGYTF
TRBV6-6,TRBJ2-7,NA,NA,TGTGCCAGCAGTCCCAGGGACGAGCAGTACTTC,CASSPRDEQYF
TRBV5-8,TRBJ2-7,NA,NA,TGTGCCAGCAGCCCACCTCTTGGGTCCCTAAGGTACGAGCAGTACTTC,CASSPPLGSLRYEQYF
TRBV28,TRBJ2-7,NA,TRBD2,TGTGCCAGCAGGCTACCGGGAGGCTCCATTCGGGGGGAGCAGTACTTC,CASRLPGGSIRGEQYF
TRBV7-2,TRBJ2-3,NA,NA,TGTGCCAGCAGCTTAGTTTTCTTGGATACGCAGTATTTT,CASSLVFLDTQYF
TRBV7-9,TRBJ2-2,NA,NA,TGTGCCAGCAGGGTCCAGGGTGGCGGGGAGCTGTTTTTT,CASRVQGGGELFF
TRBV5-1,TRBJ2-5,NA,TRBD2,TGCGCCAGCAGCTCCGGCGCGGGAGTGGAAGAGACCCAGTACTTC,CASSSGAGVEETQYF
TRBV11-1,TRBJ2-2,NA,NA,TGTGCCAGCAGCTCGGTAGCCACCGGGGAGCTGTTTTTT,CASSSVATGELFF
TRBV5-8,TRBJ1-2,NA,NA,TGTGCCAGCAGCTTATGGGGTAACTATGGCTACACCTTC,CASSLWGNYGYTF
TRBV9,TRBJ2-7,few,NA,TGTGCCAGCAGCCCAACACCACAGGGTACTGGCTACGAGCAGTACTTC,CASSPTPQGTGYEQYF
TRBV5-4,TRBJ1-4,few,TRBD1,TGTGCCAGCAGCTTTTCTACTCCCAGCACAGGGGCCGGGGGGGTTGAAAAACTGTTTTTT,CASSFSTPSTGAGGVEKLFF
TRBV19,TRBJ2-2,NA,NA,TGTGCCAGTATCAGAGGGAGAGCCGGCCCCGGGGAGCTGTTTTTT,CASIRGRAGPGELFF
TRBV7-9,TRBJ2-1,NA,TRBD2,TGTGCCAGCAGCTTGGGACTAGCGGAGGCCTACAATGAGCAGTTCTTC,CASSLGLAEAYNEQFF
TRBV7-3,TRBJ1-2,once,TRBD1,TGTGCCAGCAGCTTGGACAGGGAACATGGCTACACCTTC,CASSLDREHGYTF
TRBV5-1,TRBJ1-1,NA,NA,TGCGCCAGCAGCCCGGACAGAATGAACACTGAAGCTTTCTTT,CASSPDRMNTEAFF
TRBV6-5,TRBJ1-2,NA,TRBD1,TGTGCCAGCAGTTACGACAGGGTAAAGGGCTACACCTTC,CASSYDRVKGYTF
TRBV2,TRBJ2-1,NA,NA,TGTGCCAGCAGTGAAGCGTTCGAGCGGCAGCAGACGGAGCAGTTCTTC,CASSEAFERQQTEQFF
TRBV5-1,TRBJ2-5,NA,TRBD2,TGCGCCAGCAGGTCAACTAGCGGACAAGAGACCCAGTACTTC,CASRSTSGQETQYF
TRBV29-1,TRBJ2-3,NA,NA,TGCAGCGTTGATAGACAGAGCACAGATACGCAGTATTTT,CSVDRQSTDTQYF
TRBV7-9,TRBJ2-1,NA,TRBD2,TGTGCCAGCAGCTTAGGGGAGGGAATTTACAATGAGCAGTTCTTC,CASSLGEGIYNEQFF
TRBV10-3,TRBJ2-3,NA,TRBD1,TGTGCCATCAGAGCGCGACAGGGTTCAACAGATACGCAGTATTTT,CAIRARQGSTDTQYF
TRBV2,TRBJ2-2,NA,NA,TGTGCCAGCAGTGAGTACGGGGAGCTGTTTTTT,CASSEYGELFF
TRBV28,TRBJ2-2,NA,NA,TGTGCCAGCACCCGCGGGGCCCTAGGGACCGGGGAGCTGTTTTTT,CASTRGALGTGELFF
TRBV11-2,TRBJ2-3,NA,NA,TGTGCCAGCAGCTGGGTAGCGGCCACAGATACGCAGTATTTT,CASSWVAATDTQYF
TRBV19,TRBJ2-2,NA,TRBD2,TGTGCCAGTAGTAAGGTAGCGGGAGTCGGGGAGCTGTTTTTT,CASSKVAGVGELFF
TRBV7-2,TRBJ2-1,NA,NA,TGTGCCAGCAGCTTACGGCTTAGCGGTCGCTCCTACAATGAGCAGTTCTTC,CASSLRLSGRSYNEQFF
TRBV7-8,TRBJ2-3,NA,NA,TGTGCCAGCAGCTGGACCCGCACAGATACGCAGTATTTT,CASSWTRTDTQYF
TRBV4-1,TRBJ2-3,once,TRBD2,TGCGCCAGCAGCCTAGGACTAGCGGGATCGAGACTCGTCGGCACAGATACGCAGTATTTT,CASSLGLAGSRLVGTDTQYF